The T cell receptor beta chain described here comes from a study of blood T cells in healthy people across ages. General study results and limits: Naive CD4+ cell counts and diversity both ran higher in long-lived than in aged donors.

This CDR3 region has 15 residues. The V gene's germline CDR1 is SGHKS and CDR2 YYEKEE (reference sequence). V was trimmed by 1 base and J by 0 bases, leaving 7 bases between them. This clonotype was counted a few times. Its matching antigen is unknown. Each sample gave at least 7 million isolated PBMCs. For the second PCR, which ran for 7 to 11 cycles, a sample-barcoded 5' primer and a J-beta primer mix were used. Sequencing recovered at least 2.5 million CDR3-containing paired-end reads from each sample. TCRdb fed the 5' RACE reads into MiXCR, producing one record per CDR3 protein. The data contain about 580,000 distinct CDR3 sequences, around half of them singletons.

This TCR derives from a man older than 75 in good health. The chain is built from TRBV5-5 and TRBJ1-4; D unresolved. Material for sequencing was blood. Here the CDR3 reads CASSLSGPTNEKLFF. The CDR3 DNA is TGTGCCAGCAGCTTGTCTGGTCCAACTAATGAAAAACTGTTTTTT.